By its share, the clone carrying this T cell receptor beta chain is medium-sized. Its matching antigen is unknown. This sample is part of a study of early T cells in non-severe SARS-CoV-2 infection. Study findings and constraints: CD4 and private specificities were missed by VDJdb matching, which favored anti-spike CD8 responses.

V lost 6 bases, J lost 4 bases, and 13 bases lay in between. From germline, CDR1 is MNHEY and CDR2 SMNVEV (reference sequence). The CDR3 extends over 14 amino acids. cDNA molecules, individually, were tagged with unique molecular identifiers. TCRdb used MiXCR to reprocess the 5' RACE reads, holding one entry per CDR3 protein. Among about 66,000 distinct CDR3 sequences, roughly an eighth were seen once, and the ten largest hold almost 8.5%. This TCR was recovered from an adult who was a healthcare worker with PCR-confirmed SARS-CoV-2 infection or an uninfected control (not recorded which). The sample comprised whole blood. The chain links TRBV27 to TRBJ1-5; D not certain. This chain's CDR3 is CASSKVGNNQPQHF. The CDR3 DNA is TGTGCCAGCAGCAAGGTGGGGAATAATCAGCCCCAGCATTTT.